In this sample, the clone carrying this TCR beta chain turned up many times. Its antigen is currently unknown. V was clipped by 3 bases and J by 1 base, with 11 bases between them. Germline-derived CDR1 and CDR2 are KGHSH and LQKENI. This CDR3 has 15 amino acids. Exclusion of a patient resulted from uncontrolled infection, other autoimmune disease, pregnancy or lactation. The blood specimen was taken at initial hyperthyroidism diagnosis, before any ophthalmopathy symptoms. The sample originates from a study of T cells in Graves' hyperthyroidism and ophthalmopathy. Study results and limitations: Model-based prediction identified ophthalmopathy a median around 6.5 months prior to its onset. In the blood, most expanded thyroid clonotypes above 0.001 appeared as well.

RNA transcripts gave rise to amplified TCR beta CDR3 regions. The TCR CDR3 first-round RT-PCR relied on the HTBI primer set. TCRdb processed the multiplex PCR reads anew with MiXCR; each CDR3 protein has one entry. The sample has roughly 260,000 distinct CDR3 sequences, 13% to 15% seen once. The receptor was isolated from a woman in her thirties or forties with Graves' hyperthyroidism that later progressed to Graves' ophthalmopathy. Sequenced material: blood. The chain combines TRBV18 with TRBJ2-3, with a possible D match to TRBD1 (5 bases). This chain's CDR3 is CASSPGLLRTDTQYF. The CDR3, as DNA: TGTGCCAGCTCACCGGGGCTACTACGCACAGATACGCAGTATTTT.